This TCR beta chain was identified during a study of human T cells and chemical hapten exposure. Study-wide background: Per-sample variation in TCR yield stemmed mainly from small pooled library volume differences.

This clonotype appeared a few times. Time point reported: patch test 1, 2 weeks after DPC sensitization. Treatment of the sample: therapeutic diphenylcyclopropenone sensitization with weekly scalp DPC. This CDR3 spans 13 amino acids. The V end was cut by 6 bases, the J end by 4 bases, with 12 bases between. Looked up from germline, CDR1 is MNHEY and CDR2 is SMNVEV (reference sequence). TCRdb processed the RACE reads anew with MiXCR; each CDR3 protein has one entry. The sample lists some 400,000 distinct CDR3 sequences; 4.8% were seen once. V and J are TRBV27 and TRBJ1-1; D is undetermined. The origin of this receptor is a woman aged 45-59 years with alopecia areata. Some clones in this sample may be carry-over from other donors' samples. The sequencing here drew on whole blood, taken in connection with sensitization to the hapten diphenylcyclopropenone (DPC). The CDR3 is CASSSPRLTEAFF. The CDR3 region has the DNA TGTGCCAGCAGCTCGCCCCGGCTCACTGAAGCTTTCTTT.